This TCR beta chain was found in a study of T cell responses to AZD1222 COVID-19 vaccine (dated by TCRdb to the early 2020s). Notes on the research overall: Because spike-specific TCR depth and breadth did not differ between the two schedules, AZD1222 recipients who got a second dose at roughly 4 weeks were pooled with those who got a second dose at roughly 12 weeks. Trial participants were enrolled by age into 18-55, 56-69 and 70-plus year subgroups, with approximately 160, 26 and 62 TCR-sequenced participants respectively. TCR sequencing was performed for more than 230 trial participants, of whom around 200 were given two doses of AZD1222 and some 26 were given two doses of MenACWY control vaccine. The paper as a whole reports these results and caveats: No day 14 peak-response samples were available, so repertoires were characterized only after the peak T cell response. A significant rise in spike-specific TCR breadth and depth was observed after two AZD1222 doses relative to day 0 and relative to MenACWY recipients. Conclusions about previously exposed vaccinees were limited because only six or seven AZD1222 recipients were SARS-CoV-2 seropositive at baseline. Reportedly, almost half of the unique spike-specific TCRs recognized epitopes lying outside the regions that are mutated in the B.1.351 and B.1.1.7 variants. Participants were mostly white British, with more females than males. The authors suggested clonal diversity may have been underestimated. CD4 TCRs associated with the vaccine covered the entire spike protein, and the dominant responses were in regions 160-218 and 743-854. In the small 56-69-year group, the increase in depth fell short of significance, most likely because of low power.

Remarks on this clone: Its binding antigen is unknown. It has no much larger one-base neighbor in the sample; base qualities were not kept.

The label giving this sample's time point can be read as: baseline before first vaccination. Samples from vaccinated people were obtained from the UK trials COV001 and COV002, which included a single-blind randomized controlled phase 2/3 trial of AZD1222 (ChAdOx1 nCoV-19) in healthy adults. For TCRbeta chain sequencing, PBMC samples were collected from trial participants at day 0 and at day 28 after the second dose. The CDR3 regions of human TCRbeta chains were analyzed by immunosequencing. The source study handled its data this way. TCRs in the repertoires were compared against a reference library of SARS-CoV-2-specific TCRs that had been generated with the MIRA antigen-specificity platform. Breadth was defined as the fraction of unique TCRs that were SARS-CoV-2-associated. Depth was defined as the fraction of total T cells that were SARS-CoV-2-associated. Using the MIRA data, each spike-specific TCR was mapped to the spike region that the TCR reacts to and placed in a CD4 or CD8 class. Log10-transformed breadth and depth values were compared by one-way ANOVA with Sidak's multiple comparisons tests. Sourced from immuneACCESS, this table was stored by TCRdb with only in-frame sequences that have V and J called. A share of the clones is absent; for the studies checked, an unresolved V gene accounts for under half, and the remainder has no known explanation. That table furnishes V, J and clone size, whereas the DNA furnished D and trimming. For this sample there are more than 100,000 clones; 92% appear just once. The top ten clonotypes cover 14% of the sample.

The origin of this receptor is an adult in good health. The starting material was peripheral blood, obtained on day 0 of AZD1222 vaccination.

CDR3 reads: CASSQTKEAPLHF. The DNA is as follows: TGCGCCAGCAGCCAAACTAAGGAGGCACCCCTCCACTTT. The rearrangement joined TRBV4-1 to TRBJ1-6, with the D gene not clear enough to name. Cut back by 2 bases and 11 bases, the V and J ends lie 10 bases apart. The CDR3 goes from the cysteine to the phenylalanine over 13 residues. Just CDR3 DNA is preserved here, 39 bases in frame from base 1. The germline V gene supplies CDR1 MGHRA and CDR2 YSYEKL.